These T cell receptor beta chains were read from a single sample in a study of blood T cell repertoires in COVID-19. Sequencing was performed with immunoSEQ multiplex PCR; in TCRdb, only in-frame clones are kept and a portion is missing. This table has over 150,000 clones, 65% to 85% appearing once. The sequenced sample was peripheral blood. Every receptor here comes from an elderly woman with acute or convalescent COVID-19. CDR3s include the opening cysteine and the closing phenylalanine or tryptophan. The D gene is left open where the match is weak. Clone size, where shown, is once, few, many, or a class for clones that have expanded.

v_gene	abundance	d_gene	j_gene	CDR3aa	CDR3nt
TRBV15	.	TRBD1	TRBJ1-1	CATSRQGQLNTEAFF	TGTGCCACCAGCAGACAGGGACAGTTGAACACTGAAGCTTTCTTT
TRBV18	.	.	TRBJ1-4	CASSPQPSGQHNEKLFF	TGTGCCAGCTCACCTCAACCGAGCGGGCAGCATAATGAAAAACTGTTTTTT
TRBV6-5	.	TRBD1	TRBJ1-4	CASRRGDSPNEKLFF	TGTGCCAGCAGGCGGGGGGACAGTCCTAATGAAAAACTGTTTTTT
TRBV27	few	TRBD1	TRBJ1-1	CASSWTGSTEAFF	TGTGCCAGCAGTTGGACAGGGAGTACTGAAGCTTTCTTT
TRBV30	once	TRBD1	TRBJ1-3	CAWSLLRGIWGSSSGNTIYF	TGTGCCTGGAGTCTCCTCAGGGGGATTTGGGGCTCATCCTCTGGAAACACCATATATTTT
TRBV18	.	TRBD2	TRBJ2-7	CASSPKRDRYEQYF	TGTGCCAGCTCACCCAAGCGGGACCGCTACGAGCAGTACTTC
TRBV7-2	.	TRBD2	TRBJ2-5	CASSFKRGTVETQYF	TGTGCCAGCAGCTTTAAGCGGGGTACTGTAGAGACCCAGTACTTC
TRBV2	.	TRBD1	TRBJ1-5	CASRAGQGEFSNQPQHF	TGTGCCAGCAGAGCCGGACAGGGGGAATTCAGCAATCAGCCCCAGCATTTT
TRBV10-3	.	.	TRBJ1-1	CAISDKQRNTEAFF	TGTGCCATCAGCGATAAACAGAGGAACACTGAAGCTTTCTTT
TRBV7-3	.	.	TRBJ2-2	CASSLEETVLMMGGELFF	TGTGCCAGCAGCCTAGAAGAGACAGTATTAATGATGGGCGGGGAGCTGTTTTTT
TRBV24-1	once	.	TRBJ1-5	CATSGPWEKNQPQHF	TGTGCCACCAGTGGTCCGTGGGAGAAAAATCAGCCCCAGCATTTT
TRBV19	few	.	TRBJ1-1	CASSRQGGTEAFF	TGTGCCAGTAGTAGGCAGGGTGGTACTGAAGCTTTCTTT
TRBV7-8	once	.	TRBJ1-2	CASSLGGNYGYTF	TGTGCCAGCAGCTTAGGCGGCAACTATGGCTACACCTTC
TRBV24-1	.	.	TRBJ2-4	CATSAPPGQYGGLAKNIQYF	TGTGCCACCAGTGCCCCACCGGGACAGTACGGGGGACTAGCCAAAAACATTCAGTACTTC
TRBV30	.	TRBD1	TRBJ2-7	CAWAIGGQIYEQYF	TGTGCCTGGGCGATAGGGGGACAGATATACGAGCAGTACTTC
TRBV7-2	.	TRBD2	TRBJ2-5	CASSLGVAGGPWETQYF	TGTGCCAGCAGCTTAGGGGTAGCGGGAGGGCCGTGGGAGACCCAGTACTTC
TRBV7-2	.	TRBD1	TRBJ1-2	CASSLGSLATGGGGYTF	TGTGCCAGCAGCTTAGGGTCTTTGGCAACAGGGGGAGGTGGCTACACCTTC
TRBV27	.	.	TRBJ2-2	CASSFSGTTNTGELFF	TGTGCCAGCAGTTTTTCCGGGACAACGAACACCGGGGAGCTGTTTTTT
TRBV18	.	.	TRBJ2-1	CASSPPGLTLSSYNEQFF	TGTGCCAGCTCACCTCCGGGACTCACCCTCAGCTCCTACAATGAGCAGTTCTTC
TRBV6-5	.	TRBD1	TRBJ1-1	CARGGDGTGTEAFF	TGTGCCAGAGGGGGGGATGGGACAGGCACTGAAGCTTTCTTT
TRBV5-1	.	.	TRBJ2-7	CASSLAPGSINYEQYF	TGCGCCAGCAGCTTGGCTCCGGGGAGTATTAACTACGAGCAGTACTTC
TRBV6-4	.	TRBD1	TRBJ1-2	CASSDGGQGRWGYTF	TGTGCCAGCAGTGACGGGGGACAGGGTCGTTGGGGCTACACCTTC
TRBV5-6	.	TRBD1	TRBJ1-2	CASSWGDRTYGYTF	TGTGCCAGCAGCTGGGGGGACAGGACCTATGGCTACACCTTC
TRBV7-2	.	.	TRBJ2-7	CASSLGMNAYEQYF	TGTGCCAGCAGCTTGGGCATGAATGCCTACGAGCAGTACTTC
TRBV19	few	.	TRBJ1-3	CASTLAGGNTIYF	TGTGCCAGTACTCTTGCAGGCGGAAACACCATATATTTT
TRBV7-8	.	TRBD1	TRBJ1-4	CASSVHRGLSEKLFF	TGTGCCAGCAGCGTCCACAGGGGGCTAAGTGAAAAACTGTTTTTT
TRBV5-4	.	.	TRBJ2-3	CASSSAELYGTDTQYF	TGTGCCAGCAGCTCCGCGGAGCTGTACGGCACAGATACGCAGTATTTT
TRBV19	few	TRBD1	TRBJ1-5	CASSTTGTGYSNQPQHF	TGTGCCAGTAGTACCACCGGGACAGGATATAGCAATCAGCCCCAGCATTTT
TRBV3-1/TRBV3-2	once	TRBD1	TRBJ1-5	CASSQEGGRGNNQPQHF	TGTGCCAGCAGCCAAGAAGGGGGCAGGGGGAATAATCAGCCCCAGCATTTT
TRBV9	few	.	TRBJ2-6	CASSVASSGANVLTF	TGTGCCAGCAGCGTAGCTAGTTCTGGGGCCAACGTCCTGACTTTC
TRBV18	few	TRBD1	TRBJ2-7	CASSQGQGPYEQYF	TGTGCCAGCTCACAGGGACAGGGCCCCTACGAGCAGTACTTC
TRBV30	.	.	TRBJ1-1	CAWSNRDTEAFF	TGTGCCTGGAGTAACAGGGACACTGAAGCTTTCTTT
TRBV27	.	.	TRBJ1-3	CASGPPTSSGNTIYF	TGTGCCAGCGGCCCTCCCACAAGTTCTGGAAACACCATATATTTT
TRBV10-3	.	TRBD1	TRBJ1-4	CAISEGTEKKIEKLFF	TGTGCCATCAGTGAGGGGACAGAGAAGAAAATTGAAAAACTGTTTTTT
TRBV6-5	.	.	TRBJ2-3	CASSLDRYTQYF	TGTGCCAGCAGTCTCGACAGATATACGCAGTATTTT
TRBV5-6	.	TRBD1	TRBJ2-1	CASSLGGTGGVNEQFF	TGTGCCAGCAGCTTGGGAGGGACAGGGGGTGTCAATGAGCAGTTCTTC
TRBV5-1	.	.	TRBJ2-3	CASSLLDNTDTQYF	TGCGCCAGCAGCTTACTAGACAACACAGATACGCAGTATTTT
TRBV7-9	few	TRBD1	TRBJ1-3	CASSPQGASGNTIYF	TGTGCCAGCAGCCCACAGGGGGCGTCTGGAAACACCATATATTTT
TRBV4-1	.	.	TRBJ2-7	CAERTYEQYF	TGCGCCGAGAGGACCTACGAGCAGTACTTC
TRBV29-1	few	.	TRBJ1-2	CIALPREWYTF	TGCATTGCCCTCCCCCGCGAATGGTACACCTTC
TRBV7-6	.	TRBD1	TRBJ2-2	CASSRTGDTGELFF	TGTGCCAGCAGCCGGACAGGGGACACCGGGGAGCTGTTTTTT
TRBV27	.	TRBD1	TRBJ2-7	CASSPLPYRDRVEQYF	TGTGCCAGCAGTCCGTTACCTTACCGGGACAGGGTCGAGCAGTACTTC
TRBV7-8	once	.	TRBJ1-2	CASSLAPTGWDGYTF	TGTGCCAGCAGCTTAGCCCCTACAGGGTGGGATGGCTACACCTTC
TRBV3-1/TRBV3-2	once	.	TRBJ1-4	CASSPSEGTNEKLFF	TGTGCCAGCAGCCCCAGCGAGGGAACTAATGAAAAACTGTTTTTT